What follows are 28 T cell receptor beta chains derived from one specimen sequenced in a study of molecular identifiers for immune sequencing clone quantification. MiXCR, run by TCRdb on the PCR reads, gives a single entry per CDR3 protein. In the table there are under 65,000 distinct CDR3 sequences, roughly 24% of which are singletons. Sequencing was carried out using naive CD8+ T cells from blood, with Jurkat cell RNA spiked in. The subset was: FACS-sorted CD8+CD4-CCR7+CD45RA+ naive T cells. These receptors originate from a human donor in good health. Some libraries in this study had Jurkat cell RNA spiked in.

This clonotype was observed many times. This sequence joins TRBV5-4 and TRBJ2-7; a possible D gene is TRBD2 (5 bases). This CDR3 comprises 12 residues. The ends were cut back, 0 bases at V and 7 bases at J, with 8 bases in the middle. Germline CDR1 is SGHNT and CDR2 is YYREEE (reference sequence). CDR3 sequence: CASSLGTGEQYF. The CDR3 nucleotides read TGTGCCAGCAGCTTGGGGACGGGGGAGCAGTACTTC.

This clonotype has a handful of counts. The CDR3 coding sequence is TGTGCCAGCGGAAAATCGACAGGGCTTAGAAAACTGTTTTTT. Translation: CASGKSTGLRKLFF. The chain employs TRBV27 and TRBJ1-4; 7 bases are a match to TRBD1. Germline trimming cut 8 bases from V and 10 bases from J; bases unmatched to any gene: 13. The germline V gene encodes CDR1 MNHEY and CDR2 SMNVEV (reference sequence). This CDR3 is built from 14 residues.

In the case of this clonotype: The junction departs from germline at one end; a sequencing error may be responsible. The V gene is TRBV3-1, the J gene TRBJ2-4; the D gene could be TRBD1 or TRBD2 (5 bases each). Per the germline V gene, CDR1 is LGHDT and CDR2 is YNNKEL (reference sequence). The CDR3 has 13 amino acids. CDR3 sequence: CACRGTTENIQYF. In DNA, the CDR3 is TGTGCCTGCAGAGGGACGACCGAAAACATTCAGTACTTC.

This clonotype was seen at least ten times. The chain carries TRBV28 and TRBJ2-7; D is undetermined. The V end lost 5 bases, the J end lost 2 bases, and 10 bases lay between the germline ends. The CDR3 consists of 13 residues. Germline V lookup: CDR1 MDHEN, CDR2 SYDVKM. CDR3 sequence reads: CASSLDRTYEQYF. The CDR3 nucleotides read TGTGCCAGCAGTCTGGACCGAACCTACGAGCAGTACTTC.

The sample holds many counts of this clonotype. The rearrangement links TRBV2 to TRBJ2-1; D remains ambiguous. V was cut by 5 bases and J by 5 bases, with 13 bases left in between. CDR3 length: 14 amino acids. Germline assignment: CDR1 SNHLY and CDR2 FYNNEI. Here the CDR3 reads CASSILTSNNEQFF. The DNA of the CDR3 is TGTGCCAGCAGTATACTCACCTCTAACAATGAGCAGTTCTTC.

This clonotype was seen ten or more times. The CDR3: CASSPIAGFGTDTQYF. CDR3 nucleotides: TGTGCCAGCAGCCCAATAGCGGGATTCGGCACAGATACGCAGTATTTT. The chain employs TRBV7-2 and TRBJ2-3; the match to TRBD2 covers 8 bases. With 5 bases clipped from V and 1 base from J, the junction kept 8 bases outside the gene matches. Germline CDR1 and CDR2: SGHTA and FQGNSA. The CDR3 spans 16 residues.

This clonotype occurred many times. Germline and junction disagree at one end, which may indicate a read error. The J gene is TRBJ2-3, the V gene TRBV20-1, with a tentative D call TRBD2 (6 bases). The CDR3 is 15 residues long. CDR1 and CDR2 (germline): DFQATT, SNEGSKA (reference sequence). CDR3 sequence: CSARAPRTITDTQYF. In DNA form, the CDR3 reads TGCAGTGCGAGAGCCCCCCGGACTATCACAGATACGCAGTATTTT.

In this sample, this clonotype turned up many times. This rearrangement joins TRBV5-6 to TRBJ1-1; D gene uncertain. Germline V gene sequence: CDR1 SGHDT, CDR2 YYEEEE. This CDR3 has 11 residues. V lost 0 bases to trimming and J lost 7 bases, with 4 bases between them. Here the CDR3 DNA reads TGTGCCAGCAGCTTGGGCGTTGAAGCTTTCTTT. Encoded protein: CASSLGVEAFF.

Note on this clonotype: Being one base from a much bigger clone, this may be a read error. V usage is TRBV28 and J usage is TRBJ2-3; D is undetermined. Germline values: CDR1 MDHEN, CDR2 SYDVKM. The length of the CDR3 is 16 residues. CDR3: CASSVWAGYSTDTQYF. CDR3 in DNA: TGTGCCAGCAGTGTATGGGCAGGTTATAGCACAGATACGCAGTATTTT.

This clonotype was counted a single time. A much larger clone lies a single base off, so this may be a read error. The J gene is TRBJ1-1, the V gene TRBV29-1; perhaps TRBD1 as D (5 bases). Per germline, CDR1 SQVTM and CDR2 ANQGSEA. This CDR3 spans 12 amino acids. Trimming took 6 bases from V and 5 from J, leaving 13 bases between them. CDR3 residues: CSVGPRVTEAFF. Written as DNA, the CDR3 is TGCAGCGTGGGCCCCAGGGTGACTGAAGCTTTCTTT.

Details on this clonotype: This may come from a read error, since a much larger clone is one base off. J is TRBJ2-3 and V is TRBV9, with TRBD2 as a possible D gene (5 bases). Germline assignment: CDR1 SGDLS and CDR2 YYNGEE. This CDR3 contains 14 residues. V was cut by 2 bases and J by 7 bases, with 14 bases left in between. CDR3 protein: CASSVSAGRYTQYF. The CDR3 nucleotides read TGTGCCAGCAGCGTTTCTGCGGGCCGTTATACGCAGTATTTT.

Regarding this clonotype: A much larger clone differs by one base, so this may be a read error. The V gene is TRBV6-2 or TRBV6-3, the J gene TRBJ2-5; no clear D gene. V gave up 6 bases and J gave up 4 bases, with 6 bases separating them. Germline V gene sequence: CDR1 MNHEY, CDR2 SVGEGT. The CDR3 sequence is 11 residues long. CDR3 loop: CASRERETQYF. In DNA form, the CDR3 reads TGTGCCAGCAGGGAACGAGAGACCCAGTACTTC.

This clonotype was seen a handful of times. The chain couples TRBV19 to TRBJ2-7; TRBD1 or TRBD2 may be the D gene (5 bases each). Trimming removed 8 bases from V and 3 bases from J, with 23 bases in between. CDR1 is LNHDA, CDR2 SQIVND, per germline (reference sequence). The CDR3 extends over 16 amino acids. CDR3 residues: CASCLSTRGTLYEQYF. In DNA, the CDR3 is TGTGCCAGTTGTCTCTCCACCCGAGGGACCCTCTACGAGCAGTACTTC.

The table lists this clonotype with a few counts. The rearrangement uses TRBV4-3 and TRBJ2-3; 10 positions agree with TRBD2. The CDR3 is made up of 18 amino acids. With 2 bases clipped from V and 0 bases from J, the junction kept 8 bases outside the gene matches. Germline loops: CDR1 LGHNA, CDR2 YSLEER. The CDR3 loop is CASSQRAGGGYSTDTQYF. The CDR3, as DNA: TGCGCCAGCAGCCAACGAGCGGGGGGGGGATATAGCACAGATACGCAGTATTTT.

This clonotype was observed at least ten times. The chain employs TRBV28 and TRBJ1-1, with D unclear. There are 12 residues in the CDR3. Trimming took 6 bases from V and 5 from J, leaving 10 bases between them. Germline CDR1 reads MDHEN; CDR2 reads SYDVKM. As DNA, the CDR3 is TGTGCCAGCAGACCTCCGGGTACTGAAGCTTTCTTT. It translates to CASRPPGTEAFF.

At least ten counts were recorded for this clonotype. V gene TRBV5-5 combines with J gene TRBJ2-3; 8 nucleotides agree with TRBD2. CDR3 length: 18 amino acids. J lost 1 base, V lost 4 bases, and 14 bases had no gene match. CDR1 is SGHKS, CDR2 YYEKEE, per germline (reference sequence). The CDR3 here is CASSPVWTGGDGTDTQYF. For the CDR3, the DNA is TGTGCCAGCAGCCCCGTATGGACGGGGGGGGACGGCACAGATACGCAGTATTTT.

Regarding this clonotype: A much larger clone lies one base from this, so it may be a read error. The chain recombines TRBV6-5 with TRBJ2-5; D not resolved. The CDR3 is 15 amino acids. Germline CDR1 is MNHEY and CDR2 is SVGAGI. CDR3 loop: CASSYSGQLQETRYF. The CDR3, as DNA: TGTGCCAGCAGTTACTCCGGGCAGCTCCAAGAGACCCGGTACTTC.

In its sample, this clonotype was seen many times. The rearrangement links TRBV28 to TRBJ2-2, with TRBD2 as a possible D gene (5 bases). V was clipped by 3 bases and J by 0 bases, with 14 bases between them. CDR3 length equals 17 residues. CDR1 MDHEN and CDR2 SYDVKM come from the germline V gene. As DNA, the CDR3 is TGTGCCAGCAGTTTGGTCGAGGGTCTCGCGAACACCGGGGAGCTGTTTTTT. Translated: CASSLVEGLANTGELFF.

Points on this clonotype: A much more abundant neighbour one base away suggests this may be a read error. The chain uses TRBV28 and TRBJ1-4, with D possibly matching TRBD1 (5 bases). CDR3 length: 13 amino acids. CDR1 is MDHEN, CDR2 SYDVKM, per germline. CDR3: CASSLGGDDKLFF. CDR3 DNA: TGTGCCAGCAGTTTAGGAGGGGATGATAAACTGTTTTTT.

To note about this clonotype: A much larger clone sits a single nucleotide away, making a read error possible. The J gene is TRBJ2-1, the V gene TRBV27, with 12 bases matching TRBD1. The CDR3 extends over 15 amino acids. Germline lookup yields CDR1 MNHEY and CDR2 SMNVEV (reference sequence). The CDR3 region is CASSLGQGAHNKQFF. DNA for the CDR3: TGTGCCAGCAGTTTGGGACAGGGGGCCCACAATAAGCAGTTCTTC.

This clonotype has at least ten counts. The chain uses TRBV20-1 and TRBJ2-2; D is possibly TRBD2 (6 bases). This CDR3 region has 16 residues. The germline V and J ends were trimmed by 5 bases and 1 base, with 17 bases remaining between them. Germline-derived CDR1 and CDR2 are DFQATT and SNEGSKA (reference sequence). For the CDR3, the DNA is TGCAGTGCTCCAAGGGTAGCGGATCTGAACACCGGGGAGCTGTTTTTT. Protein: CSAPRVADLNTGELFF.

The chain recombines TRBV11-2 with TRBJ2-7, with TRBD2 identical over 11 bases. Unmatched junction bases numbered 7, after V lost 7 bases and J lost 2 bases. This CDR3 region has 15 residues. Germline values: CDR1 SGHAT, CDR2 FQNNGV. CDR3 DNA: TGTGCCAGCAACCCGACTAGCGGGGCTCCCTACGAGCAGTACTTC. Its translation: CASNPTSGAPYEQYF.

This clonotype was recorded at least ten times. The chain is built from TRBV6-6 and TRBJ2-7, with D possibly matching TRBD1 (6 bases). The CDR3 runs to 14 residues. The germline CDR1 and CDR2 sequences are MNHNY and SVGAGI (reference sequence). With 4 bases removed from V and 3 bases from J, the gap between germline ends came to 13 bases. CDR3 sequence: CASSLRQADYEQYF. DNA of the CDR3: TGTGCCAGCAGTTTGAGACAGGCAGACTACGAGCAGTACTTC.

The chain joins TRBV7-9 to TRBJ2-4; a possible D gene is TRBD1 (6 bases). V lost 5 bases, J lost 4 bases, and 18 bases lay in between. This CDR3 contains 16 residues. CDR1 is SEHNR, CDR2 FQNEAQ, per germline (reference sequence). The chain's CDR3 is CASSTHRRRGKNIQYF. The DNA of the CDR3 is TGTGCCAGCAGCACCCACCGCCGCAGGGGAAAAAACATTCAGTACTTC.

This clonotype was seen ten or more times. The chain carries TRBV29-1 and TRBJ2-3, with D unclear. Germline values: CDR1 SQVTM, CDR2 ANQGSEA. Trimming took 7 bases from V and 0 from J, leaving 17 bases between them. The CDR3 totals 15 residues. CDR3 region: CSDQNSALSTDTQYF. The CDR3, as DNA: TGCAGCGATCAAAACAGTGCATTGAGCACAGATACGCAGTATTTT.

On this clonotype: This may be a read error: a much more frequent sequence differs by one nucleotide. The J gene is TRBJ1-5, the V gene TRBV12-3 or TRBV12-4; D is ambiguous. Deletions cut 4 bases from V and 6 bases from J, with 13 bases between. The length of the CDR3 is 14 residues. Here the CDR3 reads CASSSMEGSQPQHF. The CDR3 bases are TGTGCCAGCAGTTCGATGGAGGGCAGTCAGCCCCAGCATTTT.

This sequence joins TRBV27 and TRBJ2-1; D remains unclear. CDR3 length: 15 amino acids. V was pared by 0 bases and J by 4 bases, with 10 bases between. Germline V gene lookup returns CDR1 MNHEY and CDR2 SMNVEV (reference sequence). The CDR3: CASSLSWAQYNEQFF. CDR3 DNA sequence: TGTGCCAGCAGTTTATCGTGGGCGCAGTACAATGAGCAGTTCTTC.

The rearrangement uses TRBV12-3 or TRBV12-4 and TRBJ1-2; D is undetermined. V gave up 6 bases and J gave up 4 bases, with 18 bases separating them. The CDR3 runs to 15 residues. The CDR3 sequence: CASSLDPNNAYGYTF. The CDR3 DNA sequence: TGTGCCAGCAGCCTCGACCCCAACAACGCCTATGGCTACACCTTC.